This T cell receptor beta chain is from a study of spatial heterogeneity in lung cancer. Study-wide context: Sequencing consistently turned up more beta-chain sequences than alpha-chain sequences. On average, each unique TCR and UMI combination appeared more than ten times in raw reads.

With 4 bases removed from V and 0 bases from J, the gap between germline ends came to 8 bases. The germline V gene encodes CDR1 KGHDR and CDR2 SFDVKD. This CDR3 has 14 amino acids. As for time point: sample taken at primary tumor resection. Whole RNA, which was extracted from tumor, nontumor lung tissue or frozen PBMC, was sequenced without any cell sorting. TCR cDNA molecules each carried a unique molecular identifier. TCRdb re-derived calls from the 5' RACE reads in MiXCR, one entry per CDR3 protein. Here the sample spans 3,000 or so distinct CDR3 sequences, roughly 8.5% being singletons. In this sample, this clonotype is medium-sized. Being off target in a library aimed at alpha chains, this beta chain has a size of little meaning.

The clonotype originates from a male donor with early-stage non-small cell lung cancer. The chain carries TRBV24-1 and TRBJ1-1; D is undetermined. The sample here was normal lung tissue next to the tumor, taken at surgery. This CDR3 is CATSDGPMNTEAFF. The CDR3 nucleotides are TGTGCCACCAGTGACGGCCCCATGAACACTGAAGCTTTCTTT.